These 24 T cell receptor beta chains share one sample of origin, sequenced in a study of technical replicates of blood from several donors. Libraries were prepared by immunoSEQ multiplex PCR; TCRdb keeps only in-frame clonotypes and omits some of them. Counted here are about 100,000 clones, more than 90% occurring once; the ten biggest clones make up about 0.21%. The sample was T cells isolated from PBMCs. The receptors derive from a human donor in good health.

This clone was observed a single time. The CDR3 DNA reads TGCGCCAGCACTAGACCGCCCCAAGAGACCCAGTACTTC. Its protein product is CASTRPPQETQYF. The chain carries TRBV5-1 and TRBJ2-5, with unresolved D. Germline V gives CDR1 SGHRS, CDR2 YFSETQ. CDR3 length: 13 residues. V dropped 6 bases and J dropped 1 base, with 10 bases sitting between them. The variable domain in full, with the rest retrieved from reference TRBV5-1 and TRBJ2-5, is KAGVTQTPRYLIKTRGQQVTLSCSPISGHRSVSWYQQTPGQGLQFLFEYFSETQRNKGNFPGRFSGRQFSNSRSEMNVSTLELGDSALYLCASTRPPQETQYFGPGTRLLVL.

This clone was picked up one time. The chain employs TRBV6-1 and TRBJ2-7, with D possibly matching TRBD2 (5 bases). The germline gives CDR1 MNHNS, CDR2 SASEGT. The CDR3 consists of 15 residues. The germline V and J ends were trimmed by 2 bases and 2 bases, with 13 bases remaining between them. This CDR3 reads CASSEWVGRTYEQYF. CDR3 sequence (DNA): TGTGCCAGCAGTGAATGGGTTGGGAGAACCTACGAGCAGTACTTC.

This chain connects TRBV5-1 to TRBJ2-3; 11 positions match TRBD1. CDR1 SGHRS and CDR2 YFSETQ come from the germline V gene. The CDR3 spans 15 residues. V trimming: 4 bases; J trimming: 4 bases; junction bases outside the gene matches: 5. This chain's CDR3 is CASSRGTGGADTQYF. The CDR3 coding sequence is TGCGCCAGCAGCCGCGGGACAGGGGGGGCAGATACGCAGTATTTT.

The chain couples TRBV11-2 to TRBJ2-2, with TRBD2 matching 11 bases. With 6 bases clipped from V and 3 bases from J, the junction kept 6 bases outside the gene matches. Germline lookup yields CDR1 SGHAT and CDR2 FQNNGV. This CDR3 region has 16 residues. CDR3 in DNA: TGTGCCAGCAGTCGACTAGCGGGAAGTCACACCGGGGAGCTGTTTTTT. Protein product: CASSRLAGSHTGELFF.

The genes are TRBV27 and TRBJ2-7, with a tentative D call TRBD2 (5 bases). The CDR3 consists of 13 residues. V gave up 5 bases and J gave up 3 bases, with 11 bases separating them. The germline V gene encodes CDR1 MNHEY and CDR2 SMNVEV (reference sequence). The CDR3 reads CASSPSGLYEQYF. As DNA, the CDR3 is TGTGCCAGCAGTCCGTCCGGACTCTACGAGCAGTACTTC.

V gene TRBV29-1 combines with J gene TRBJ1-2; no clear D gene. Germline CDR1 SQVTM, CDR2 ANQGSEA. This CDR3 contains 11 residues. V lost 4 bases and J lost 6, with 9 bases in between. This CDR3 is CSVGDTDGYTF. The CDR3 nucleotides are TGCAGCGTTGGTGATACGGATGGCTACACCTTC. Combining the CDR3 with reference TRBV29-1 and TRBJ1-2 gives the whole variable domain SAVISQKPSRDICQRGTSLTIQCQVDSQVTMMFWYRQQPGQSLTLIATANQGSEATYESGFVIDKFPISRPNLTFSTLTVSNMSPEDSSIYLCSVGDTDGYTFGSGTRLTVV.

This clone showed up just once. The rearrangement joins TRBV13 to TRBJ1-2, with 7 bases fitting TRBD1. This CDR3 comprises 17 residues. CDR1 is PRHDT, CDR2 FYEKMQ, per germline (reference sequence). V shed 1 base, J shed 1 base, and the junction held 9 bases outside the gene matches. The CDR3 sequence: CASSLDPPTGSNYGYTF. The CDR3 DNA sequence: TGTGCCAGCAGCTTAGATCCGCCGACAGGGAGTAACTATGGCTACACCTTC.

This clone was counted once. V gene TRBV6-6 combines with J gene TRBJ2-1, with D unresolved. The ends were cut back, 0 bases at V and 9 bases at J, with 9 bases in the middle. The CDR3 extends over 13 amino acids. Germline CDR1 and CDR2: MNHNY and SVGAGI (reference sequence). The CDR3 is CASSYSPSGEQFF. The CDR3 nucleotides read TGTGCCAGCAGTTACTCTCCGAGTGGTGAGCAGTTCTTC.

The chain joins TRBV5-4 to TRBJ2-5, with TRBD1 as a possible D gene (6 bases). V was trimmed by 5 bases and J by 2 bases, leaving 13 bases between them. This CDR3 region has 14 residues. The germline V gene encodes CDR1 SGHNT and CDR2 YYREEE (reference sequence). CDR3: CASSQGGGQETQYF. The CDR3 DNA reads TGTGCCAGCAGTCAAGGGGGTGGTCAAGAGACCCAGTACTTC.

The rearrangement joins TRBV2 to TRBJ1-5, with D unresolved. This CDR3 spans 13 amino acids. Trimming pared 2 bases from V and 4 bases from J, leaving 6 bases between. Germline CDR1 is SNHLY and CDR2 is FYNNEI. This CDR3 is CASSESQNQPQHF. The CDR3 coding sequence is TGTGCCAGCAGTGAATCACAGAATCAGCCCCAGCATTTT.

This chain's CDR3 is CSVDTGVIYGYTF. The CDR3 coding sequence is TGCAGCGTGGATACAGGGGTAATCTATGGCTACACCTTC. This chain links TRBV29-1 with TRBJ1-2, with TRBD1 matching 7 bases. The CDR3 is made up of 13 amino acids. V lost 6 bases to trimming and J lost 4 bases; unmatched junction nucleotides: 8. From germline, CDR1 is SQVTM and CDR2 ANQGSEA.

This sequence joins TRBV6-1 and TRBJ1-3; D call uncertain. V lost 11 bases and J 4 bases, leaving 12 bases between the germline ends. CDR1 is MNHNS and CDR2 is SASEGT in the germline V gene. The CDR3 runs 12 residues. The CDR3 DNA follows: TGTGCCCTCCGTAGCGCCGGAAACACCATATATTTT. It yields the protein CALRSAGNTIYF.

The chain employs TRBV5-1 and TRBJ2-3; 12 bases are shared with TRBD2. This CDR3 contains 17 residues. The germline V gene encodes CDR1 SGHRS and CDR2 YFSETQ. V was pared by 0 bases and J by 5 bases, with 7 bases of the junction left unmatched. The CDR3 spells CASSLGVTSGRRDTQYF. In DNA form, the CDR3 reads TGCGCCAGCAGCTTGGGAGTGACTAGCGGGAGACGAGATACGCAGTATTTT.

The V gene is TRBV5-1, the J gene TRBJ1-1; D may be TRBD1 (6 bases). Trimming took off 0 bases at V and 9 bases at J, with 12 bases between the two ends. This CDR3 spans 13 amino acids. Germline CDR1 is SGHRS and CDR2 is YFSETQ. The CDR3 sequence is CASSLEGGRKAFF. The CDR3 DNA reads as TGCGCCAGCAGCTTGGAAGGGGGTCGAAAAGCTTTCTTT.

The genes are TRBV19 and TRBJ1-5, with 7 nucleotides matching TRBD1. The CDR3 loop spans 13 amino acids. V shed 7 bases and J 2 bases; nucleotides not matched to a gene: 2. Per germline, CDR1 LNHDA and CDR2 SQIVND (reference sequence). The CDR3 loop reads CASKGQGNQPQHF. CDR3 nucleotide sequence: TGTGCCAGTAAAGGACAGGGCAATCAGCCCCAGCATTTT.

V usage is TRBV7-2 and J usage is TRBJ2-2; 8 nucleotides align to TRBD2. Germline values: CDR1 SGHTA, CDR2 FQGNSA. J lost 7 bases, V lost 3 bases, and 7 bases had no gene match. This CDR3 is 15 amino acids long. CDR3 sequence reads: CASSLVPRGGGELFF. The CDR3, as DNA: TGTGCCAGCAGCTTGGTGCCTCGGGGGGGCGGGGAGCTGTTTTTT. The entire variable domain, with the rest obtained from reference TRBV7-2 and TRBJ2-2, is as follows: GAGVSQSPSNKVTEKGKDVELRCDPISGHTALYWYRQSLGQGLEFLIYFQGNSAPDKSGLPSDRFSAERTGGSVSTLTIQRTQQEDSAVYLCASSLVPRGGGELFFGEGSRLTVL.

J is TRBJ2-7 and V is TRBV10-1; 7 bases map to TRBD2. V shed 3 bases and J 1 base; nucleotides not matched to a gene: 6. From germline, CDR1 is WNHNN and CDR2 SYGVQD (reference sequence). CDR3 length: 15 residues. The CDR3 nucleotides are TGCGCCAGCAGTGACAGCGGGGCGGGATCCTACGAGCAGTACTTC. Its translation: CASSDSGAGSYEQYF.

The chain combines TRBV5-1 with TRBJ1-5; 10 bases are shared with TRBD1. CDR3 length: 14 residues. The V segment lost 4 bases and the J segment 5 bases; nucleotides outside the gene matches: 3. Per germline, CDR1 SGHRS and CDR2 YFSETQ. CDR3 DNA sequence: TGCGCCAGCAGCCACGGACAGGGGGATCAGCCCCAGCATTTT. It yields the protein CASSHGQGDQPQHF.

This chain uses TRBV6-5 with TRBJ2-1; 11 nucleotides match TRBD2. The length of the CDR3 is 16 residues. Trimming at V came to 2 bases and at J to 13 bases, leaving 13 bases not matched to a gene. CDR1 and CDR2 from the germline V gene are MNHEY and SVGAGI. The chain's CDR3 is CASSYTTSGRGWEQFF. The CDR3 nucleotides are TGTGCCAGCAGTTACACAACTAGCGGGAGAGGCTGGGAACAGTTCTTC.

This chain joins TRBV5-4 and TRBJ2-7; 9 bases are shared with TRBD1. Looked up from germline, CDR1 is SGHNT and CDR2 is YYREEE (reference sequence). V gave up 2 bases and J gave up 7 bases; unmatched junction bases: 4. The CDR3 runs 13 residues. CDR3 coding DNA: TGTGCCAGCAGCTTTTGGGACAGGGTAGAGCAGTACTTC. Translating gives CASSFWDRVEQYF.

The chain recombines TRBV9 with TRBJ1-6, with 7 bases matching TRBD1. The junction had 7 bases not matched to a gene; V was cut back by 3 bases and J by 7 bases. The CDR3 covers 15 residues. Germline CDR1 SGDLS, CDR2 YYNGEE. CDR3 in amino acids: CASSDRQGGNSPLHF. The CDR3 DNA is TGTGCCAGCAGCGACCGACAGGGCGGGAATTCACCCCTCCACTTT.

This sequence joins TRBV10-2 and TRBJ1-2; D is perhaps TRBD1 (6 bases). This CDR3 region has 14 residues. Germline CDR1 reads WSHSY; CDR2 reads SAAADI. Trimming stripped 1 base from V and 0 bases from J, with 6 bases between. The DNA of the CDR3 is TGCGCCAGCAGTGAGTGGACAGCTAACTATGGCTACACCTTC. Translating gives CASSEWTANYGYTF.

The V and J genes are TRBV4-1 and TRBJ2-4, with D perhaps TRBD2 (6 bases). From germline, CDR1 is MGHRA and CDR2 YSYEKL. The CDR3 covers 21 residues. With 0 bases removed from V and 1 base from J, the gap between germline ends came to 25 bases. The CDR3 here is CASSQDHRTMPPFSAKNIQYF. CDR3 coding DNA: TGCGCCAGCAGCCAAGATCATAGGACTATGCCCCCTTTTTCGGCCAAAAACATTCAGTACTTC.

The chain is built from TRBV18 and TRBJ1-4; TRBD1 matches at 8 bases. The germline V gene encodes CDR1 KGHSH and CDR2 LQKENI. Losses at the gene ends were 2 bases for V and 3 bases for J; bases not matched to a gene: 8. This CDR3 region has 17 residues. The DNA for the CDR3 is TGTGCCAGCTCACCAAATGGCCAGGGGGCAGCTAATGAAAAACTGTTTTTT. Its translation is CASSPNGQGAANEKLFF.